Listed below are T cell receptor beta chains from one sample, sequenced in a study of blood T cells in healthy people across ages. TCRdb processed the 5' RACE reads anew with MiXCR; each CDR3 protein has one entry. This sample has more than 650,000 distinct CDR3 sequences, with under 30% found just once. The same specimen was also included in a second study, on T cells of mothers and their children.

The material sequenced was blood. The receptors were sampled from a boy aged 5-17 years in good health. CDR3s include the opening cysteine and the closing phenylalanine or tryptophan. Fields, in order: clone size, D gene, J gene, V gene, CDR3 protein, CDR3 DNA. D genes are given only for firm matches. Size tells how often a clone was seen (once, few, many) or the class of an expanded clone, and some rows leave it out.

size: -
D: -
J: TRBJ2-4
V: TRBV25-1
CDR3: CASTGMSGIQYF
DNA: TGTGCCAGCACCGGGATGTCGGGCATTCAGTACTTC

size: few
D: -
J: TRBJ1-4
V: TRBV28
CDR3: CASSLWKGLNEKLFF
DNA: TGTGCCAGCAGTTTATGGAAAGGCCTTAATGAAAAACTGTTTTTT

size: few
D: -
J: TRBJ2-3
V: TRBV4-1
CDR3: CASSPGRTVSTDTQYF
DNA: TGCGCCAGCAGCCCGGGCCGGACGGTTAGCACAGATACGCAGTATTTT

size: -
D: TRBD2
J: TRBJ2-7
V: TRBV27
CDR3: CASSHSGGRYEQYF
DNA: TGTGCCAGCAGTCATAGCGGGGGGAGGTACGAGCAGTACTTC

size: -
D: -
J: TRBJ2-6
V: TRBV7-2
CDR3: CASSLNFRSGANVLTF
DNA: TGTGCCAGCAGCTTAAATTTTCGCTCTGGGGCCAACGTCCTGACTTTC

size: few
D: -
J: TRBJ1-2
V: TRBV6-5
CDR3: CASKRSSLYGYTF
DNA: TGTGCCAGCAAGAGGTCTTCCCTCTATGGCTACACCTTC

size: -
D: TRBD1
J: TRBJ2-4
V: TRBV3-1
CDR3: CASSQGPGTGKNIQYF
DNA: TGTGCCAGCAGCCAAGGTCCCGGGACAGGGAAAAACATTCAGTACTTC

size: -
D: TRBD2
J: TRBJ2-5
V: TRBV5-1
CDR3: CATSIAGSGGIQETQYF
DNA: TGCGCCACCTCAATCGCGGGAAGCGGGGGGATTCAAGAGACCCAGTACTTC

size: many
D: -
J: TRBJ2-5
V: TRBV28
CDR3: CASSPQVETQYF
DNA: TGTGCCAGCAGCCCCCAGGTGGAGACCCAGTACTTC

size: -
D: TRBD2
J: TRBJ2-1
V: TRBV12-5
CDR3: CASGQTSGPDNEQFF
DNA: TGTGCTAGTGGCCAGACTAGCGGACCCGACAATGAGCAGTTCTTC

size: -
D: -
J: TRBJ1-4
V: TRBV20-1
CDR3: CSASGAGYEKLFF
DNA: TGCAGTGCTTCAGGGGCAGGATATGAAAAACTGTTTTTT

size: -
D: -
J: TRBJ1-5
V: TRBV2
CDR3: CASRGPDQPQHF
DNA: TGTGCCAGCAGAGGCCCAGATCAGCCCCAGCATTTT

size: -
D: -
J: TRBJ2-2
V: TRBV2
CDR3: CASSGVSSNTGELFF
DNA: TGTGCCAGCAGTGGAGTCAGTTCGAACACCGGGGAGCTGTTTTTT

size: -
D: TRBD1
J: TRBJ1-1
V: TRBV5-1
CDR3: CASSTRQGPTEAFF
DNA: TGCGCCAGCAGCACCAGACAGGGGCCAACTGAAGCTTTCTTT

size: -
D: -
J: TRBJ1-1
V: TRBV11-2
CDR3: CASGHQNTEAFF
DNA: TGTGCCAGCGGACACCAGAACACTGAAGCTTTCTTT

size: few
D: TRBD2
J: TRBJ2-2
V: TRBV28
CDR3: CASGLSGMNTGELFF
DNA: TGTGCCAGCGGGCTTAGCGGGATGAACACCGGGGAGCTGTTTTTT

size: few
D: -
J: TRBJ2-5
V: TRBV30
CDR3: CALTEGTQYF
DNA: TGTGCCTTGACGGAGGGGACCCAGTACTTC

size: -
D: -
J: TRBJ2-7
V: TRBV6-1
CDR3: CASMGASYEQYF
DNA: TGTGCCAGCATGGGGGCGAGCTACGAGCAGTACTTC

size: -
D: TRBD2
J: TRBJ2-7
V: TRBV15
CDR3: CATSTRGFYEQYF
DNA: TGTGCCACCAGCACGCGGGGGTTCTACGAGCAGTACTTC

size: few
D: -
J: TRBJ1-2
V: TRBV10-2
CDR3: CASRPAGNYGYTF
DNA: TGCGCCAGCAGACCCGCAGGCAACTATGGCTACACCTTC

size: few
D: -
J: TRBJ2-4
V: TRBV20-1
CDR3: CSARAGALTTKNIQYF
DNA: TGCAGTGCTAGGGCAGGGGCTTTGACTACCAAAAACATTCAGTACTTC

size: -
D: -
J: TRBJ2-7
V: TRBV2
CDR3: CASSETGPEQYF
DNA: TGTGCCAGCAGTGAAACAGGGCCCGAGCAGTACTTC

size: -
D: -
J: TRBJ1-1
V: TRBV5-4
CDR3: CASSLGYEGPNTEAFF
DNA: TGTGCCAGCAGCTTGGGCTACGAGGGGCCAAACACTGAAGCTTTCTTT